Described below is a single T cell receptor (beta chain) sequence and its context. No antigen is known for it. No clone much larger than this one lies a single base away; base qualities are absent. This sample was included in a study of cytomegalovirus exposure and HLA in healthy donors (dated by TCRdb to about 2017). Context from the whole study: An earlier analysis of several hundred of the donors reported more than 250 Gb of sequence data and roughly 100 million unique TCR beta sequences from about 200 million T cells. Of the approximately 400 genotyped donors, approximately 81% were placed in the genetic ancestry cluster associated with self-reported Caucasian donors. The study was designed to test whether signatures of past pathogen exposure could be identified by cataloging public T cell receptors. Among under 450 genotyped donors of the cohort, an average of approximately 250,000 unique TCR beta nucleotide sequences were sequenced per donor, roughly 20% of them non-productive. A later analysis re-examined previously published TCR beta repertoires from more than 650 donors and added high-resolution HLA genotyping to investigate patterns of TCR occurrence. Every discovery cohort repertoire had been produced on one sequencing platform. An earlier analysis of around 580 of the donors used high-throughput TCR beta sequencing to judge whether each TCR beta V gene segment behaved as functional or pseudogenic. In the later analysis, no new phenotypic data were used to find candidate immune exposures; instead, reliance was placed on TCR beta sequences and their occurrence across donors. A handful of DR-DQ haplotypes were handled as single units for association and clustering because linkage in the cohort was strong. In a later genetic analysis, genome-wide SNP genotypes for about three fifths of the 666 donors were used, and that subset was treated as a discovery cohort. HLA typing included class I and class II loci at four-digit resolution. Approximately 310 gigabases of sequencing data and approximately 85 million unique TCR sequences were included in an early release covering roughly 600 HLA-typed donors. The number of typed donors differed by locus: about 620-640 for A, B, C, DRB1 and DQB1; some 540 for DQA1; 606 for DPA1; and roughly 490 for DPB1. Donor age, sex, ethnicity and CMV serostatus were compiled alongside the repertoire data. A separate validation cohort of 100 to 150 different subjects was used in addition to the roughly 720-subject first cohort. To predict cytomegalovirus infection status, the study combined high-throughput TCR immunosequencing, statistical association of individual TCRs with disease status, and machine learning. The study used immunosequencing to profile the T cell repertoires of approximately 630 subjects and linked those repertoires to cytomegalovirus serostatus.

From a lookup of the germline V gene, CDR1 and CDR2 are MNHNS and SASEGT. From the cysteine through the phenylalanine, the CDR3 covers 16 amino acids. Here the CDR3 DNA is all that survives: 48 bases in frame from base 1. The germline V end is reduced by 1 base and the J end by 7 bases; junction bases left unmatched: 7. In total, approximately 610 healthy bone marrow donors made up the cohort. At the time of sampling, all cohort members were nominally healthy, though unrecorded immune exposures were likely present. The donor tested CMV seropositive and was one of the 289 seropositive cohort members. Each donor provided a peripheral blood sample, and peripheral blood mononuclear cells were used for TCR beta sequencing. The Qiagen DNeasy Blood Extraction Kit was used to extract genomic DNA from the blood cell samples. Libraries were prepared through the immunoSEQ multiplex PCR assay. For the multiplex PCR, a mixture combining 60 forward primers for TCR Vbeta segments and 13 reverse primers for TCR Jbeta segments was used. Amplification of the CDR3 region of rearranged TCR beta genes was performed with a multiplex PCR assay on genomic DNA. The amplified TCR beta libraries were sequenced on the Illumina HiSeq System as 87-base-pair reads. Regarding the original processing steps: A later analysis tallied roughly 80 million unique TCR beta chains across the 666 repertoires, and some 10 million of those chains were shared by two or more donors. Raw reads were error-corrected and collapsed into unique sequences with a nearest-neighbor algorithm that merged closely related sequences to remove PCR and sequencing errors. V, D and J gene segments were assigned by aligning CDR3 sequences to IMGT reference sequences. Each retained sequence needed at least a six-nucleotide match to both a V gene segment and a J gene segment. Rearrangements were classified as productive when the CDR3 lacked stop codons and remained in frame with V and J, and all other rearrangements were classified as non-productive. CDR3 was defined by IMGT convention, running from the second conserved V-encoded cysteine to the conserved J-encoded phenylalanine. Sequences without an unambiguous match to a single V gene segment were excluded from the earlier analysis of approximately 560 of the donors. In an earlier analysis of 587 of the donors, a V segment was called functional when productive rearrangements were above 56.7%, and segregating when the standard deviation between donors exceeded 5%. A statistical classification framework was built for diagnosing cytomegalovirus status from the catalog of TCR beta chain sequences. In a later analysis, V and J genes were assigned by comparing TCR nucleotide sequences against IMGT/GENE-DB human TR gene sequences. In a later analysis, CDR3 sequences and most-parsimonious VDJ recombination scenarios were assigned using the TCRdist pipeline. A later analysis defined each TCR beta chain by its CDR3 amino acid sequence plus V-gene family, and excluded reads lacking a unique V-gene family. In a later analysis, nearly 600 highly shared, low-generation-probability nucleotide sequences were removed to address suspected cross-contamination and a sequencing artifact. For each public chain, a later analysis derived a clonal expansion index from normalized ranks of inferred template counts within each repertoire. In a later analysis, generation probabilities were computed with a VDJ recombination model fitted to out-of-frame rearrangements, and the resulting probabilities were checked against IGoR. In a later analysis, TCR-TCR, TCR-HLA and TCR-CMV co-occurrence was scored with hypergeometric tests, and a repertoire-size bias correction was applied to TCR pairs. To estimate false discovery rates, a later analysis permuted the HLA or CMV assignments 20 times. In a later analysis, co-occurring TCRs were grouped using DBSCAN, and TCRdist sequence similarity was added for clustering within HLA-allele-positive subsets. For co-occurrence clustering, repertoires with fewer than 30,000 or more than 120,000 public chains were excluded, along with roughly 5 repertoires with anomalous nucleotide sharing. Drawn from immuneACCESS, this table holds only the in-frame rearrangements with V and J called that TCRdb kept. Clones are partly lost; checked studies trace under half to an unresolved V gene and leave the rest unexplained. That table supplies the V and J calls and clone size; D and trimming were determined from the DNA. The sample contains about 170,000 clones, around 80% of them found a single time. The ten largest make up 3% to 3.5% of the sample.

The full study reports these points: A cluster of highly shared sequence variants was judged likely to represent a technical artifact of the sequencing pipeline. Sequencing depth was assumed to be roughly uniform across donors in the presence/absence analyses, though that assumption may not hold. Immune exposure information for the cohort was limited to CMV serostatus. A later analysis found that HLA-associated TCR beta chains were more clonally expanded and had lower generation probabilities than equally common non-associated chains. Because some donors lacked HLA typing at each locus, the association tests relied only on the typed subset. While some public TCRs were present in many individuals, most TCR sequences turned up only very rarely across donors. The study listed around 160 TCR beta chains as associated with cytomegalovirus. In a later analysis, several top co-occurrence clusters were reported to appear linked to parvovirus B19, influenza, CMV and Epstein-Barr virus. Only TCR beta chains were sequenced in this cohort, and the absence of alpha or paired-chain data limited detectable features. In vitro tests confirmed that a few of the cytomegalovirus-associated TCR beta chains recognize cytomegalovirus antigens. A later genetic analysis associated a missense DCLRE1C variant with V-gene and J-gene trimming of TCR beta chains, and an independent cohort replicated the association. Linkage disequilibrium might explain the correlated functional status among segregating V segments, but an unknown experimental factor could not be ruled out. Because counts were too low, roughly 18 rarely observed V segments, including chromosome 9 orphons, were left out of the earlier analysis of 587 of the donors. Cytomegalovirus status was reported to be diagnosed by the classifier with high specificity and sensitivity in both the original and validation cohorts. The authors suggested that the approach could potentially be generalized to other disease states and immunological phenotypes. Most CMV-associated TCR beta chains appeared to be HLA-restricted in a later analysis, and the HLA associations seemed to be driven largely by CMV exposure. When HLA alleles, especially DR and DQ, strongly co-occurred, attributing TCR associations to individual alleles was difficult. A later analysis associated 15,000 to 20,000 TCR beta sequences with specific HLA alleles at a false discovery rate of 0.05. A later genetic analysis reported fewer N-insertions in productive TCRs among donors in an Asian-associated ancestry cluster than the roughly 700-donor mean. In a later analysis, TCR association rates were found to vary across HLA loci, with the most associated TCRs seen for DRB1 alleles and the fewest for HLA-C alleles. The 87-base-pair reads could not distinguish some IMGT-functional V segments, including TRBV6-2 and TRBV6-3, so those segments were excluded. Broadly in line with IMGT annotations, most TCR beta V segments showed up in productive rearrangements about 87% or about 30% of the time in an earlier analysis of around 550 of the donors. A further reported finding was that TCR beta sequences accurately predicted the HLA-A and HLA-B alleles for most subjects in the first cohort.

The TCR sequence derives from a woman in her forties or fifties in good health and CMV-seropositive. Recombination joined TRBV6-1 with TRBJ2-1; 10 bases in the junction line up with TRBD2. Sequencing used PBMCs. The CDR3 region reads CASSEVERGGKNEQFF. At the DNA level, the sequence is TGTGCCAGCAGTGAAGTGGAGCGGGGGGGCAAGAATGAGCAGTTCTTC.